This T cell receptor beta chain comes out of a study of cytomegalovirus exposure and HLA in healthy donors. About the research overall: Approximately 190 million T cells yielded roughly 120 million unique TCR beta sequences in earlier analysis.

PCR used 60 Vbeta primers and 13 Jbeta primers. Sequenced by immunoSEQ multiplex PCR; TCRdb stores in-frame clones only, minus some. The profile shows roughly 100,000 clones, 75% to 85% of them singletons. Each of the donors was a healthy bone marrow donor. Trimming removed 6 bases from V and 5 bases from J; junction bases left unmatched: 13. Germline lookup yields CDR1 SGHTA and CDR2 FQGTGA. The CDR3 totals 15 residues. The TCR originated in a man between 18 and 35 years old in good health and CMV-seronegative. Material for sequencing was PBMCs. The chain links TRBV7-3 to TRBJ2-7; TRBD2 aligns across 7 bases. The CDR3 DNA reads as TGTGCCAGCAGTTCGAGCGGGAAAGGGCCTAACGAGCAGTACTTC. Protein product: CASSSSGKGPNEQYF.